The rows below give T cell receptor beta chains drawn from one sample of a study of T-cell reconstitution after alpha-beta-depleted transplantation in children. TCRdb re-called the PCR reads with MiXCR, one entry per CDR3 protein. Seen here are about 500,000 distinct CDR3 sequences, around a third observed once, and the top ten hold around 2.5%. Specimen: PBMCs from the stem cell graft donor, collected from the stem cell graft. Every receptor here comes from a human donor who donated a stem cell graft to a child with aplastic anemia. Each CDR3 is given with its conserved first and last residue. The D gene is left open where the match is weak. Not every row has a clone size; where given, it reads once, few, many or a size class.

CASSTGLAGGSETQYF	TGTGCCAGCAGTACGGGACTAGCGGGAGGATCAGAGACCCAGTACTTC	few	TRBV12-3/TRBV12-4	TRBJ2-5	TRBD2
CASSGTGRGNYGYTF	TGTGCCAGCAGTGGAACAGGGCGGGGAAACTATGGCTACACCTTC	NA	TRBV28	TRBJ1-2	NA
CSVEPILAKNSQYF	TGCAGCGTTGAACCAATCCTAGCCAAAAACAGTCAGTACTTC	NA	TRBV29-1	TRBJ2-4	NA
CASSFGGQGDTEAFF	TGTGCCAGCAGCTTTGGGGGCCAGGGGGACACTGAAGCTTTCTTT	NA	TRBV5-4	TRBJ1-1	TRBD1
CASSPTGDYNEQFF	TGTGCCAGCAGCCCCACCGGGGATTACAATGAGCAGTTCTTC	NA	TRBV28	TRBJ2-1	NA
CASSGGDETQYF	TGTGCCAGCAGTGGAGGGGACGAGACCCAGTACTTC	NA	TRBV6-2/TRBV6-3	TRBJ2-5	NA
CAISTLSGNTEAFF	TGTGCCATCAGTACATTATCAGGGAACACTGAAGCTTTCTTT	few	TRBV10-3	TRBJ1-1	NA
CASRPTGDYSGLEQFF	TGTGCCAGCAGACCAACGGGGGATTATAGCGGCTTGGAGCAGTTCTTC	few	TRBV28	TRBJ2-1	NA
CSARDRFSGTSGRADSYEQYF	TGCAGTGCTAGGGACAGATTCTCTGGGACTAGCGGGAGGGCCGACTCCTACGAGCAGTACTTC	NA	TRBV20-1	TRBJ2-7	TRBD2
CASSFAVGRKDEKLFF	TGTGCCAGCAGTTTTGCAGTGGGCAGGAAGGATGAAAAACTGTTTTTT	NA	TRBV12-3/TRBV12-4	TRBJ1-4	NA
CSARDRQGIGEKLFF	TGCAGTGCTAGAGACAGACAGGGGATAGGTGAAAAACTGTTTTTT	few	TRBV20-1	TRBJ1-4	TRBD1
CASSPTRTLSGNTIYF	TGTGCCAGCAGTCCTACCCGGACACTATCTGGAAACACCATATATTTT	NA	TRBV12-3/TRBV12-4	TRBJ1-3	NA
CASSGTSGRSSYEQYF	TGTGCCAGCAGTGGAACTAGCGGGAGGAGCTCCTACGAGCAGTACTTC	NA	TRBV9	TRBJ2-7	TRBD2
CASSTPRTGNTEAFF	TGTGCCAGCAGCACCCCACGGACAGGGAACACTGAAGCTTTCTTT	few	TRBV12-3/TRBV12-4	TRBJ1-1	TRBD1
CASRQTGLVEAFF	TGTGCCAGCAGACAGACAGGGCTTGTTGAAGCTTTCTTT	NA	TRBV6-2/TRBV6-3	TRBJ1-1	TRBD1
CATGDRVSGANVLTF	TGTGCCACCGGAGACAGGGTATCTGGGGCCAACGTCCTGACTTTC	few	TRBV6-1	TRBJ2-6	TRBD1
CASSGRRAGGEQFF	TGTGCCAGCTCCGGGCGGAGAGCCGGGGGTGAGCAGTTCTTC	NA	TRBV9	TRBJ2-1	NA
CSARATLATNEKLFF	TGCAGTGCTAGAGCTACTCTTGCAACTAATGAAAAACTGTTTTTT	few	TRBV20-1	TRBJ1-4	NA
CASSLLVTASTDTQYF	TGTGCCAGCAGCTTATTAGTGACAGCTAGCACAGATACGCAGTATTTT	many	TRBV7-2	TRBJ2-3	NA
CSARPEGQGNSPLHF	TGCAGTGCTAGGCCGGAGGGACAGGGTAATTCACCCCTCCACTTT	few	TRBV20-1	TRBJ1-6	TRBD1
CATRQGDGNTGELFF	TGTGCCACGCGTCAGGGGGACGGGAACACCGGGGAGCTGTTTTTT	few	TRBV10-3	TRBJ2-2	TRBD1
CASSNSGLYTGELFF	TGTGCCAGTAGTAATAGCGGACTATACACCGGGGAGCTGTTTTTT	NA	TRBV19	TRBJ2-2	NA
CASSYERSLNTEAFF	TGTGCCAGCAGTTACGAACGGAGTCTGAACACTGAAGCTTTCTTT	NA	TRBV6-5	TRBJ1-1	NA
CASSSVSGAFTGELFF	TGCGCCAGCAGCTCAGTCTCCGGGGCATTCACCGGGGAGCTGTTTTTT	few	TRBV5-1	TRBJ2-2	NA
CSASYRANYGYTF	TGCAGTGCTAGCTACAGGGCCAACTATGGCTACACCTTC	few	TRBV20-1	TRBJ1-2	NA
CASRTGGDNRNYGYTF	TGTGCCAGCCGGACAGGGGGGGATAATCGAAACTATGGCTACACCTTC	few	TRBV10-3	TRBJ1-2	TRBD1
CASSLGLAPNTGELFF	TGTGCCAGCAGCCTAGGACTGGCTCCGAACACCGGGGAGCTGTTTTTT	NA	TRBV27	TRBJ2-2	NA
CASKTGYEQYF	TGTGCCAGCAAAACTGGCTACGAGCAGTACTTC	NA	TRBV27	TRBJ2-7	NA
CAWRTRFSSYNSPLHF	TGTGCCTGGAGAACACGCTTCAGCTCCTATAATTCACCCCTCCACTTT	few	TRBV30	TRBJ1-6	NA
CASSMGTSGRLTGELFF	TGTGCCAGCAGTATGGGGACTAGCGGGAGGCTTACCGGGGAGCTGTTTTTT	few	TRBV28	TRBJ2-2	TRBD2
CASSFSRGSGETQYF	TGTGCCAGCAGTTTTAGTCGAGGGAGTGGTGAGACCCAGTACTTC	NA	TRBV27	TRBJ2-5	NA
CASSLWDSPSYNEQFF	TGTGCCAGCAGCTTATGGGACTCCCCATCCTACAATGAGCAGTTCTTC	NA	TRBV7-2	TRBJ2-1	NA
CSATTGTSGNNEQFF	TGCAGCGCTACCACCGGGACTAGCGGTAACAATGAGCAGTTCTTC	NA	TRBV29-1	TRBJ2-1	TRBD2
CATSEGRVNEKLFF	TGTGCCACCAGTGAAGGCAGGGTAAATGAAAAACTGTTTTTT	few	TRBV24-1	TRBJ1-4	NA
CASRINRGRGAFF	TGTGCCAGTAGGATTAACAGGGGGCGAGGAGCTTTCTTT	NA	TRBV19	TRBJ1-1	TRBD1
CASSVSELNTEAFF	TGTGCCAGCAGCGTTTCCGAACTGAACACTGAAGCTTTCTTT	NA	TRBV9	TRBJ1-1	NA
CASSHRPPDTQYF	TGTGCCAGCAGCCACCGTCCCCCCGATACGCAGTATTTT	NA	TRBV14	TRBJ2-3	NA
CASSPGTTREQYF	TGTGCCAGCAGTCCCGGGACTACGCGGGAGCAGTACTTC	NA	TRBV6-1	TRBJ2-7	TRBD2
CASSLSQVSNQPQHF	TGTGCCAGCAGTTTATCGCAGGTTAGCAATCAGCCCCAGCATTTT	once	TRBV28	TRBJ1-5	NA
CASSGDRPGGRFYNEQFF	TGTGCCAGCAGTGGGGACAGACCCGGGGGCCGGTTCTACAATGAGCAGTTCTTC	few	TRBV25-1	TRBJ2-1	NA
CSAKETNRGGYTF	TGCAGTGCGAAGGAGACTAACAGGGGCGGCTACACCTTC	NA	TRBV20-1	TRBJ1-2	TRBD1
CASSLEGSGEQYF	TGTGCCAGCAGCTTAGAAGGATCGGGTGAGCAGTACTTC	few	TRBV7-9	TRBJ2-7	NA
CSASSPEGSPLHF	TGCAGTGCTAGTAGCCCGGAGGGCTCACCCCTCCACTTT	NA	TRBV20-1	TRBJ1-6	NA
CSVEEYSLSSYNEQFF	TGCAGCGTTGAAGAATACAGCCTAAGCTCCTACAATGAGCAGTTCTTC	NA	TRBV29-1	TRBJ2-1	NA
CATAPGDTGHGYTF	TGTGCCACCGCGCCCGGGGACACCGGGCATGGCTACACCTTC	few	TRBV15	TRBJ1-2	NA
CSARGFVLDSGILGETQYF	TGCAGTGCTAGAGGTTTTGTTTTGGATAGCGGGATTTTAGGGGAGACCCAGTACTTC	NA	TRBV20-1	TRBJ2-5	TRBD2
CASSRRDTNYNEQFF	TGTGCCAGCAGCCGCCGGGACACGAACTACAATGAGCAGTTCTTC	NA	TRBV7-2	TRBJ2-1	NA
CASSYQGMKELFF	TGTGCCAGCAGTTATCAGGGTATGAAGGAGCTGTTTTTT	few	TRBV6-5	TRBJ2-2	NA
CASSYQALAGPHF	TGTGCCAGCAGTTATCAGGCACTAGCGGGGCCCCACTTC	few	TRBV6-2/TRBV6-3	TRBJ2-1	TRBD2